Presented here are 27 T cell receptor beta chains from one specimen sequenced in a study of OX40 agonist ivuxolimab in advanced cancers. Measured with immunoSEQ multiplex PCR; TCRdb has only the in-frame clones, and not every one. Of around 74,000 clones listed, roughly 90% are singletons. The starting material was CD4+ or CD8+ T cells sorted from blood, obtained in a trial of the OX40 agonist ivuxolimab. These receptors all come from an adult with an advanced solid tumor such as melanoma, head and neck, liver or kidney cancer.

The genes are TRBV5-5 and TRBJ1-2, with a possible D match to TRBD1 (6 bases). The germline gives CDR1 SGHKS, CDR2 YYEKEE (reference sequence). The CDR3 totals 14 residues. Trimming took off 4 bases at V and 4 bases at J, with 14 bases between the two ends. The CDR3: CASSPWGALYGYTF. The CDR3 DNA sequence: TGTGCCAGCAGCCCGTGGGGGGCCCTCTATGGCTACACCTTC.

This clone was detected only a few times. The V and J genes are TRBV2 and TRBJ1-1; D is unresolved. The CDR3 sequence is 13 residues long. Trimming removed 3 bases at V and 5 bases at J, with 10 bases between. CDR1 SNHLY and CDR2 FYNNEI come from the germline V gene. CDR3 amino acids: CASSDRWETEAFF. In DNA, the CDR3 is TGTGCCAGCAGTGATCGTTGGGAGACTGAAGCTTTCTTT.

The genes are TRBV4-2 and TRBJ1-3; maybe TRBD1 (6 bases). V lost 5 bases to trimming and J lost 0 bases, with 20 bases between them. The length of the CDR3 is 18 residues. Germline V gene sequence: CDR1 LGHNA, CDR2 YNFKEQ. CDR3: CASSMWKTGELSGNTIYF. In nucleotides, the CDR3 is TGTGCCAGCAGCATGTGGAAGACAGGCGAGCTCTCTGGAAACACCATATATTTT.

This chain connects TRBV5-1 to TRBJ1-4, with TRBD1 identical over 9 bases. The CDR3 contains 15 residues. V dropped 3 bases and J dropped 4; count of bases not matched to a gene: 4. From germline, CDR1 is SGHRS and CDR2 YFSETQ. The CDR3 loop reads CASSWGTGINEKLFF. The CDR3 nucleotides read TGCGCCAGCAGCTGGGGGACAGGGATTAATGAAAAACTGTTTTTT.

This sequence joins TRBV5-1 and TRBJ1-4; D is uncertain. Germline-derived CDR1 and CDR2 are SGHRS and YFSETQ. V was clipped by 1 base and J by 5 bases, with 12 bases between them. CDR3 length: 15 amino acids. The CDR3 nucleotides read TGCGCCAGCAGCTTGATGGCAGCCGGAAATGAAAAACTGTTTTTT. Translation: CASSLMAAGNEKLFF.

This chain connects TRBV29-1 to TRBJ1-2; D remains unclear. This CDR3 region has 13 residues. The V end lost 3 bases, the J end lost 7 bases, and 15 bases lay between the germline ends. Germline CDR1 reads SQVTM; CDR2 reads ANQGSEA. CDR3 in amino acids: CSVEPRLARGYTF. The CDR3 region has the DNA TGCAGCGTTGAGCCCCGACTAGCCCGTGGCTACACCTTC.

The chain uses TRBV18 and TRBJ1-1; D gene unclear. The germline V gene encodes CDR1 KGHSH and CDR2 LQKENI. CDR3 size: 15 residues. Trimming cost V 4 bases and J 5 bases, with 17 bases left between them. This chain's CDR3 is CASSRISLLGTEAFF. The CDR3 DNA sequence: TGTGCCAGCTCACGAATATCGCTCCTAGGGACTGAAGCTTTCTTT.

This clone was observed a few times. This chain uses TRBV7-9 with TRBJ1-3; D is unresolved. V shed 1 base and J shed 0 bases, with 10 bases lying between them. CDR3 size: 16 residues. The germline gives CDR1 SEHNR, CDR2 FQNEAQ (reference sequence). The CDR3 spells CASSLGVGDSGNTIYF. DNA for the CDR3: TGTGCCAGCAGCTTAGGTGTTGGTGACTCTGGAAACACCATATATTTT.

The CDR3 nucleotides read TGCGCCAGCAGCTTACCGCGGGGGAGCACAGATACGCAGTATTTT. The encoded protein is CASSLPRGSTDTQYF. This chain links TRBV5-1 with TRBJ2-3, with TRBD2 identical over 7 bases. The length of the CDR3 is 15 residues. Unmatched junction bases numbered 3, after V lost 2 bases and J lost 0 bases. The germline gives CDR1 SGHRS, CDR2 YFSETQ. The full variable domain, in which reference TRBV5-1 and TRBJ2-3 provide the parts outside the CDR3, is KAGVTQTPRYLIKTRGQQVTLSCSPISGHRSVSWYQQTPGQGLQFLFEYFSETQRNKGNFPGRFSGRQFSNSRSEMNVSTLELGDSALYLCASSLPRGSTDTQYFGPGTRLTVL.

This sequence joins TRBV7-9 and TRBJ2-1; D unresolved. The CDR3 has 14 residues. Germline V gene sequence: CDR1 SEHNR, CDR2 FQNEAQ (reference sequence). The V end lost 3 bases, the J end lost 0 bases, and 6 bases lay between the germline ends. The CDR3 region is CASSFSSSYNEQFF. The CDR3 bases are TGTGCCAGCAGCTTTTCAAGCTCCTACAATGAGCAGTTCTTC. Combining the CDR3 with reference TRBV7-9 and TRBJ2-1 gives the whole variable domain DTGVSQNPRHKITKRGQNVTFRCDPISEHNRLYWYRQTLGQGPEFLTYFQNEAQLEKSRLLSDRFSAERPKGSFSTLEIQRTEQGDSAMYLCASSFSSSYNEQFFGPGTRLTVL.

The CDR3 DNA reads TGTGCCAGCAGTTACACGAGCCTGGGGGACACTGAAGCTTTCTTT. Amino acids: CASSYTSLGDTEAFF. The rearrangement links TRBV6-5 to TRBJ1-1; D possibly corresponds to TRBD1 (5 bases). This CDR3 contains 15 residues. The germline V and J ends were trimmed by 2 bases and 3 bases, with 13 bases remaining between them. The V gene's germline CDR1 is MNHEY and CDR2 SVGAGI.

The chain employs TRBV2 and TRBJ1-2; D is perhaps TRBD1 (6 bases). The germline gives CDR1 SNHLY, CDR2 FYNNEI. Trimming left V 5 bases short and J 7 bases short, with 11 bases between. The CDR3 extends over 12 amino acids. The CDR3, as DNA: TGTGCCAGCAGTTGGACAGCCCTTGGCTACACCTTC. Translating gives CASSWTALGYTF.

In this sample, this clone turned up many times. The V call is TRBV5-1, the J call TRBJ1-2; possibly TRBD1 for D (5 bases). Germline V gene sequence: CDR1 SGHRS, CDR2 YFSETQ. The CDR3 covers 15 residues. The V and J ends lost 1 base and 0 bases respectively, with 10 bases between them. CDR3 sequence: CASSLSRGANYGYTF. CDR3 sequence (DNA): TGCGCCAGCAGCTTGAGTAGGGGTGCTAACTATGGCTACACCTTC.

A single count supports this clone. The genes are TRBV5-1 and TRBJ1-5; the D gene is possibly TRBD1 (6 bases). Per germline, CDR1 SGHRS and CDR2 YFSETQ. The CDR3 consists of 14 residues. V dropped 1 base and J dropped 5 bases, with 10 bases sitting between them. The CDR3 nucleotides read TGCGCCAGCAGCTTGTCAGGGGTAGATCAGCCCCAGCATTTT. Protein product: CASSLSGVDQPQHF.

This sequence joins TRBV4-1 and TRBJ1-2; perhaps TRBD1 as D (6 bases). Between the trimmed V and J ends, which lost 3 bases and 3 bases, there was a span of 8 bases. CDR3 length: 13 amino acids. Germline lookup yields CDR1 MGHRA and CDR2 YSYEKL. CDR3 bases: TGCGCCAGCAGCCATACAGGGTACTATGGCTACACCTTC. Translating gives CASSHTGYYGYTF.

The genes are TRBV6-5 and TRBJ1-5; tentative D call: TRBD1 (6 bases). The CDR3 sequence is 15 residues long. Germline V gene sequence: CDR1 MNHEY, CDR2 SVGAGI. V was trimmed by 6 bases and J by 4 bases, leaving 16 bases between them. CDR3 sequence (DNA): TGTGCCAGCAGGGAGGGGGGGGGCGCAAATCAGCCCCAGCATTTT. Residues: CASREGGGANQPQHF.

This chain's CDR3 is CASSLRGSGELFF. The DNA for the CDR3 is TGTGCCAGCAGCTTAAGGGGGTCCGGGGAGCTGTTTTTT. The chain couples TRBV7-8 to TRBJ2-2; possible D gene TRBD1, 6 bases. Germline-derived CDR1 and CDR2 are SGHVS and FQNEAQ. V shed 2 bases and J shed 6 bases, with 7 bases lying between them. This CDR3 comprises 13 residues.

The chain carries TRBV7-2 and TRBJ1-5; 8 bases map to TRBD1. The CDR3 extends over 13 amino acids. CDR1 is SGHTA and CDR2 is FQGNSA in the germline V gene. The trim removed 4 bases at V and 5 bases at J, leaving 1 base unmatched. CDR3 amino acids: CASSSGQDQPQHF. CDR3 sequence (DNA): TGTGCCAGCAGCTCGGGACAGGATCAGCCCCAGCATTTT. The complete variable domain, with remaining parts taken from reference TRBV7-2 and TRBJ1-5, reads GAGVSQSPSNKVTEKGKDVELRCDPISGHTALYWYRQSLGQGLEFLIYFQGNSAPDKSGLPSDRFSAERTGGSVSTLTIQRTQQEDSAVYLCASSSGQDQPQHFGDGTRLSIL.

This chain uses TRBV6-1 with TRBJ1-1, with a tentative D call TRBD1 (6 bases). CDR1 is MNHNS and CDR2 is SASEGT in the germline V gene. V lost 2 bases and J lost 1, with 11 bases in between. CDR3 length: 15 residues. The CDR3 is CASSEIGTSNTEAFF. The DNA for the CDR3 is TGTGCCAGCAGTGAAATAGGGACATCGAACACTGAAGCTTTCTTT.

This chain uses TRBV11-2 with TRBJ2-1; 9 nucleotides line up with TRBD2. The CDR3 runs to 16 residues. Trimming took 0 bases from V and 5 from J; bases not matched to a gene: 5. Germline assignment: CDR1 SGHAT and CDR2 FQNNGV. The CDR3 loop is CASSLEPLAGHNEQFF. The CDR3 coding sequence is TGTGCCAGCAGCTTAGAACCACTAGCGGGTCACAATGAGCAGTTCTTC.

The CDR3 region is CASSPGWEGNTEAFF. CDR3 DNA sequence: TGTGCCAGCAGTCCCGGCTGGGAGGGGAACACTGAAGCTTTCTTT. This chain connects TRBV6-1 to TRBJ1-1; D unclear. V was pared by 5 bases and J by 1 base, with 14 bases between. CDR1 is MNHNS and CDR2 is SASEGT in the germline V gene. The CDR3 extends over 15 amino acids.

V usage is TRBV11-3 and J usage is TRBJ2-3; D not resolved. The length of the CDR3 is 14 residues. The V end was cut by 3 bases, the J end by 3 bases, with 10 bases between. CDR1 is SGHNT and CDR2 is YENEEA in the germline V gene. CDR3 in amino acids: CASSFQSVTDTQYF. The CDR3 coding sequence is TGTGCCAGCAGCTTCCAGAGCGTGACAGATACGCAGTATTTT.

This clone showed up just once. At one end, the junction sequence differs from germline, possibly due to a read error. The chain recombines TRBV7-7 with TRBJ1-1; tentative D call: TRBD1 (5 bases). Germline-derived CDR1 and CDR2 are SSHAT and FNYEAQ (reference sequence). This CDR3 is built from 13 residues. CDR3 coding DNA: TGTGCTAGCAGCGAGGGGCTGAACACTGAAGCTTTCTTT. This translates into CASSEGLNTEAFF. Complete variable domain (other parts from reference TRBV7-7 and TRBJ1-1): GAGVSQSPRYKVTKRGQDVTLRCDPISSHATLYWYQQALGQGPEFLTYFNYEAQPDKSGLPSDRFSAERPEGSISTLTIQRTEQRDSAMYRCASSEGLNTEAFFGQGTRLTVV.

This clone showed up just once. The chain employs TRBV25-1 and TRBJ1-5, with D hard to call. Deletions cut 6 bases from V and 6 bases from J, with 12 bases between. Germline CDR1 MGHDK, CDR2 SYGVNS. This CDR3 region has 13 residues. The CDR3 is CASSHQAGQPQHF. DNA of the CDR3: TGTGCCAGCAGCCACCAGGCGGGTCAGCCCCAGCATTTT.

A note on this clone: Here the CDR3 omits its conserved ending phenylalanine or tryptophan, so a read error is the likely source. The DNA is left out, because the CDR3 cannot be placed on it with certainty; the CDR3 is given as TCRdb lists it. The J gene is TRBJ2-7, the V gene TRBV11-2; TRBD1 reflects the table's D call only, with no check against the DNA. The CDR3 spans 14 amino acids, including both terminal residues. Germline values: CDR1 SGHAT, CDR2 FQNNGV. The CDR3 spells CASSSLQGTSTPEA.

The V call is TRBV11-3, the J call TRBJ1-6; D gene uncertain. The CDR3 loop spans 14 amino acids. V was trimmed by 3 bases and J by 0 bases, leaving 3 bases between them. Germline V CDR1 and CDR2: SGHNT, YENEEA. This CDR3 reads CASSLSSYNSPLHF. For the CDR3, the DNA is TGTGCCAGCAGCTTGAGCTCCTATAATTCACCCCTCCACTTT.

Written as DNA, the CDR3 is TGTGCCAGCCGCGTGGGGGGAAACACCATATATTTT. It is translated as CASRVGGNTIYF. The chain links TRBV28 to TRBJ1-3; D unresolved. The V end lost 8 bases, the J end lost 4 bases, and 9 bases lay between the germline ends. Germline V gene lookup returns CDR1 MDHEN and CDR2 SYDVKM. The CDR3 loop spans 12 amino acids.